This TCR beta chain was obtained from a study of blood T cell repertoires in COVID-19. About the research overall: Some COVID-19 samples were acute and others convalescent; all came from the United States, Italy and Spain.

Profiling relied on immunoSEQ multiplex PCR, and the TCRdb table lists in-frame clones only, not all of them. The repertoire consists of fewer than 90,000 clones, with about two thirds occurring once and the leading ten covering 13% to 15%. The CDR3 sequence is 14 residues long. CDR1 is MDHEN and CDR2 is SYDVKM in the germline V gene. The trim removed 6 bases at V and 3 bases at J, leaving 5 bases unmatched. Sequencing used peripheral blood. The chain links TRBV28 to TRBJ1-2; 9 nucleotides agree with TRBD1. This receptor was taken from an elderly woman with acute or convalescent COVID-19. The CDR3 DNA sequence: TGTGCCAGCAGGGGCCGGGACAGGGACTATGGCTACACCTTC. This sequence encodes CASRGRDRDYGYTF.